This TCR beta chain was sequenced for a study of shared clonotypes between healthy human individuals. Clones were sequenced by immunoSEQ multiplex PCR, and TCRdb holds only the in-frame ones, with some missing. The table has fewer than 2.5 million clones, more than 85% seen once. With V trimmed by 3 bases and J by 4 bases, 5 bases remained unmatched. CDR3 length equals 15 residues. CDR1 is SGDLS, CDR2 YYNGEE, per germline. Sample: naive CD4+ T cells from PBMCs. Subset meaning: CD45RA+ positively selected. The TCR comes from a man aged 18 to 29 in good health. Some clones in this sample may be carry-over from other donors' samples. This chain joins TRBV9 and TRBJ1-3; TRBD1 agrees at 9 bases. The CDR3 region is CASSAKGQGGNTIYF. CDR3 DNA: TGTGCCAGCAGCGCCAAAGGACAGGGGGGAAACACCATATATTTT.